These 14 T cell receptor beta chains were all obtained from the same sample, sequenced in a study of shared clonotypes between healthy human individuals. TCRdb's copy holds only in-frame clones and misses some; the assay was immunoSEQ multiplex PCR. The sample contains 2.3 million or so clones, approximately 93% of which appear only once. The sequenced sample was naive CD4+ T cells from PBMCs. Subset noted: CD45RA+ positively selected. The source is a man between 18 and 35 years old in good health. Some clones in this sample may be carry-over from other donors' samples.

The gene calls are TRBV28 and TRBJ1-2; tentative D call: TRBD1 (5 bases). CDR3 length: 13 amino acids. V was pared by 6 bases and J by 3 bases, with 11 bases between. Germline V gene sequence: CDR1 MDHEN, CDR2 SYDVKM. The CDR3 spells CASRPGTDYGYTF. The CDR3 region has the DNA TGTGCCAGCAGACCCGGGACTGACTATGGCTACACCTTC.

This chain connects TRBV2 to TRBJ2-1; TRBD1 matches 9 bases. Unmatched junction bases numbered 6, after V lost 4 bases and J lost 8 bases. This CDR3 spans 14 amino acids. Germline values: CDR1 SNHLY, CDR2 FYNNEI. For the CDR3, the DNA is TGTGCCAGCAGTGTGGACAGGGGAGGGTATGAGCAGTTCTTC. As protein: CASSVDRGGYEQFF.

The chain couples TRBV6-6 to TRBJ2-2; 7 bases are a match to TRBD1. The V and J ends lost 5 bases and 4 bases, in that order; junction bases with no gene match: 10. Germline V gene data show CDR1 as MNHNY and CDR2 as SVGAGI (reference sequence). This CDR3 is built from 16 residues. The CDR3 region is CASSLGQSLTTGELFF. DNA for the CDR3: TGTGCCAGCAGTCTGGGACAGTCATTAACCACCGGGGAGCTGTTTTTT.

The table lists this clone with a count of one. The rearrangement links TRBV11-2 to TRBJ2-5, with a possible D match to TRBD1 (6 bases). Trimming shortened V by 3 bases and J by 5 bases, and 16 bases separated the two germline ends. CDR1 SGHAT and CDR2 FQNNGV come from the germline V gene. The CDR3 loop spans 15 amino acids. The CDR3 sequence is CASSFFRGPGETQYF. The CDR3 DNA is TGTGCCAGCAGCTTCTTCAGGGGACCAGGGGAGACCCAGTACTTC.

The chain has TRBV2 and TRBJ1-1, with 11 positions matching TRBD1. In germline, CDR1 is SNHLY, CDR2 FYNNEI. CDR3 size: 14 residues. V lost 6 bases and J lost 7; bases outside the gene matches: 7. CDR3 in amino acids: CASRDRGPYNEAFF. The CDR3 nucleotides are TGTGCCAGCAGGGACAGGGGGCCATATAATGAAGCTTTCTTT.

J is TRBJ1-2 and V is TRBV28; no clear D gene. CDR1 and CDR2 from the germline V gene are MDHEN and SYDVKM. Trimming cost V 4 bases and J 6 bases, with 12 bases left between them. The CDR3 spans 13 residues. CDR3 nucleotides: TGTGCCAGCAGTTCCATTTTTGTGAATGGCTACACCTTC. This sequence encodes CASSSIFVNGYTF.

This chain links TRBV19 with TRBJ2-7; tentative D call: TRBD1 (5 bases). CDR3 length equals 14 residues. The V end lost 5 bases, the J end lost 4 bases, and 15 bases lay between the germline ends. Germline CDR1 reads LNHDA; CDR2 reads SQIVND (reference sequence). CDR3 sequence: CASSSGRVQYEQYF. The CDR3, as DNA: TGTGCCAGTAGTTCGGGCAGGGTCCAATACGAGCAGTACTTC.

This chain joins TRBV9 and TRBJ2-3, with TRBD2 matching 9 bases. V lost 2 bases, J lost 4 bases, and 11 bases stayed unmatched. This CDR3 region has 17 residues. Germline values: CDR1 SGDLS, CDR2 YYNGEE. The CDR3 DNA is TGTGCCAGCAGCGTCCTGCTAGCGGGACGCGGGGCAGATACGCAGTATTTT. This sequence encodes CASSVLLAGRGADTQYF.

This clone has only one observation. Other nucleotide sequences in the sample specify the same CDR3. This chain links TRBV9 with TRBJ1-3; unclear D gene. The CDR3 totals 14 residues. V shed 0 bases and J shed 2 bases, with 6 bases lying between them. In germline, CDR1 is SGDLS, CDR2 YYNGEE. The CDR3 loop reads CASSVVGAGNTIYF. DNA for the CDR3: TGTGCCAGCAGCGTAGTTGGGGCTGGAAACACCATATATTTT.

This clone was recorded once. The CDR3 loop reads CARMRESRFTDTQYF. CDR3 nucleotide sequence: TGCGCCAGGATGAGAGAATCCAGGTTTACAGATACGCAGTATTTT. The chain is built from TRBV10-1 and TRBJ2-3, with no clear D. V was shortened by 9 bases and J by 3 bases, with 19 bases between the two germline ends. Germline assignment: CDR1 WNHNN and CDR2 SYGVQD (reference sequence). The CDR3 runs 15 residues.

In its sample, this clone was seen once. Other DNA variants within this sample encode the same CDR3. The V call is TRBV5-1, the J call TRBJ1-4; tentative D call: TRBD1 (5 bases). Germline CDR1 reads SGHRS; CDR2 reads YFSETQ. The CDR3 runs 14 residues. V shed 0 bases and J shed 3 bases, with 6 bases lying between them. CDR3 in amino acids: CASSLEGSNEKLFF. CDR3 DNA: TGCGCCAGCAGCTTGGAGGGGTCTAATGAAAAACTGTTTTTT.

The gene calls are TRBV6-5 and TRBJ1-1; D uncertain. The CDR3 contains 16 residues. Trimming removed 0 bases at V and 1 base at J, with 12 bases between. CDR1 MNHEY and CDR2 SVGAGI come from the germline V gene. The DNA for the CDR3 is TGTGCCAGCAGTTACTCGATCAGTACCTCGAACACTGAAGCTTTCTTT. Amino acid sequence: CASSYSISTSNTEAFF.

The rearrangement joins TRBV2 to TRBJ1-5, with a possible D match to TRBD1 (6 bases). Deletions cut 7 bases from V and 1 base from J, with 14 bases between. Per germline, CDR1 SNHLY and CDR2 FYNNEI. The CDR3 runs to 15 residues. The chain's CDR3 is CASKAGVMSNQPQHF. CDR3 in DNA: TGTGCCAGCAAGGCAGGGGTAATGAGCAATCAGCCCCAGCATTTT.

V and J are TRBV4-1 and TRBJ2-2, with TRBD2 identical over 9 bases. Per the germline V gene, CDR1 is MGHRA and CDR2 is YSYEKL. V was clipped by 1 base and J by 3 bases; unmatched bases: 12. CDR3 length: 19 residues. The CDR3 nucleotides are TGCGCCAGCAGCCAAGGGCTAGGCGGGAGGGCTAGGGACACCGGGGAGCTGTTTTTT. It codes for CASSQGLGGRARDTGELFF.